Shown below are 28 T cell receptor beta chains from a single sample sequenced in a study of blood T cell repertoires in COVID-19. The data were produced by immunoSEQ multiplex PCR, yet TCRdb's version contains in-frame clones alone and is incomplete. The sample has roughly 49,000 clones, about nine tenths seen once. The sample comprised peripheral blood. The source of these receptors is a man aged 50-59 years with active COVID-19.

V is TRBV7-9 and J is TRBJ1-6; D possibly corresponds to TRBD1 (5 bases). Germline values: CDR1 SEHNR, CDR2 FQNEAQ (reference sequence). The V gene lost 6 bases and the J gene lost 6 bases, with 12 bases spanning the gap. The CDR3 consists of 14 residues. The CDR3 coding sequence is TGTGCCAGCAGGACGGGGGAGATTAATTCACCCCTCCACTTT. The encoded protein is CASRTGEINSPLHF.

The chain joins TRBV2 to TRBJ1-1; no firm D call. Germline V gene data show CDR1 as SNHLY and CDR2 as FYNNEI. Trimming cost V 7 bases and J 3 bases, with 6 bases left between them. CDR3 length: 11 residues. The DNA of the CDR3 is TGTGCCAGCAAATCAGACACTGAAGCTTTCTTT. It encodes CASKSDTEAFF.

The chain is built from TRBV6-2 or TRBV6-3 and TRBJ2-3; 7 bases line up with TRBD1. There are 14 residues in the CDR3. The V segment lost 2 bases and the J segment 4 bases; nucleotides outside the gene matches: 3. Germline V gene sequence: CDR1 MNHEY, CDR2 SVGEGT. The CDR3 DNA reads TGTGCCAGCAGTTACGAGGGGGCGGCAGATACGCAGTATTTT. Amino acid sequence: CASSYEGAADTQYF.

The chain is built from TRBV19 and TRBJ2-7; no reliable D call. The germline V and J ends were trimmed by 11 bases and 0 bases, with 5 bases remaining between them. Germline V lookup: CDR1 LNHDA, CDR2 SQIVND (reference sequence). This CDR3 contains 10 residues. DNA of the CDR3: TGTGCCCGCGGCTCCTACGAGCAGTACTTC. Translated, it gives CARGSYEQYF.

In this sample, this clone is medium-sized. This chain links TRBV19 with TRBJ1-2; D might be TRBD1 (6 bases). This CDR3 region has 14 residues. With 5 bases removed from V and 4 bases from J, the gap between germline ends came to 14 bases. The germline V gene encodes CDR1 LNHDA and CDR2 SQIVND (reference sequence). This CDR3 is CASSDRPAPYGYTF. CDR3 DNA: TGTGCCAGTAGTGACAGGCCAGCGCCCTATGGCTACACCTTC.

V usage is TRBV5-5 and J usage is TRBJ2-5; weak D call: TRBD2 (5 bases). CDR3 size: 14 residues. CDR1 SGHKS and CDR2 YYEKEE come from the germline V gene (reference sequence). With 0 bases removed from V and 10 bases from J, the gap between germline ends came to 16 bases. The CDR3 is CASSLGGSLEGQYF. The CDR3 DNA is TGTGCCAGCAGCTTGGGTGGTAGCTTAGAGGGCCAGTACTTC.

This chain's CDR3 is CASSDGGENTEAFF. The CDR3, as DNA: TGCGCCAGCAGTGATGGGGGCGAGAACACTGAAGCTTTCTTT. The chain carries TRBV10-1 and TRBJ1-1; tentative D call: TRBD1 (6 bases). The CDR3 contains 14 residues. Looked up from germline, CDR1 is WNHNN and CDR2 is SYGVQD (reference sequence). Trimming left V 3 bases short and J 1 base short, with 9 bases between.

In regard to this clone: At one of its ends the junction is not consistent with the germline gene, which may arise from a read error. This chain links TRBV2 with TRBJ2-1, with D tentatively TRBD2 (5 bases). Germline assignment: CDR1 SNHLY and CDR2 FYNNEI. CDR3 length: 14 residues. The CDR3 loop reads CASIASSSHNEQFF. CDR3 DNA sequence: TGTGCCAGCATTGCGTCTAGCTCCCACAATGAGCAGTTCTTC.

The chain recombines TRBV5-1 with TRBJ2-3; D perhaps matches TRBD2 (6 bases). V dropped 4 bases and J dropped 4 bases, with 13 bases sitting between them. Germline V gene sequence: CDR1 SGHRS, CDR2 YFSETQ. The CDR3 loop spans 14 amino acids. As DNA, the CDR3 is TGCGCCAGCAGCCAGGAACTAGCCGCAGATACGCAGTATTTT. This gives the protein CASSQELAADTQYF.

The V gene is TRBV5-1, the J gene TRBJ2-7; the match to TRBD1 covers 7 bases. The CDR3 loop spans 14 amino acids. V shed 5 bases, J shed 4 bases, and the junction held 9 bases outside the gene matches. Per germline, CDR1 SGHRS and CDR2 YFSETQ. Here the CDR3 DNA reads TGCGCCAGCAGTTCAACAGGGGAAGCGTACGAGCAGTACTTC. Translation: CASSSTGEAYEQYF.

This chain connects TRBV27 to TRBJ1-3; perhaps TRBD1 as D (5 bases). The CDR3 consists of 18 residues. In germline, CDR1 is MNHEY, CDR2 SMNVEV (reference sequence). V was trimmed by 1 base and J by 0 bases, leaving 16 bases between them. The CDR3, as DNA: TGTGCCAGCAGTTTATGGACTGGGACTTACTACTCTGGAAACACCATATATTTT. The encoded protein is CASSLWTGTYYSGNTIYF.

The V gene is TRBV7-8, the J gene TRBJ1-1; D unclear. Trimming cost V 3 bases and J 4 bases, with 15 bases left between them. Germline CDR1 is SGHVS and CDR2 is FQNEAQ. The CDR3 contains 15 residues. As DNA, the CDR3 is TGTGCCAGCAGCTTGTCCCCTACGAGGCTCACTGAAGCTTTCTTT. Its protein is CASSLSPTRLTEAFF.

This rearrangement joins TRBV7-2 to TRBJ2-1; 11 bases fit TRBD2. From germline, CDR1 is SGHTA and CDR2 FQGNSA. With V trimmed by 0 bases and J by 6 bases, 7 bases remained unmatched. CDR3 length: 17 residues. DNA of the CDR3: TGTGCCAGCAGCTTAGCGCTGACTAGCGGGAACCTCAATGAGCAGTTCTTC. Amino acids: CASSLALTSGNLNEQFF.

This clone is a singleton in its sample. The J gene is TRBJ2-7, the V gene TRBV11-2, with 12 bases fitting TRBD2. The J segment lost 3 bases and the V segment lost 2 bases, leaving 2 bases of the junction unmatched. The CDR3 consists of 15 residues. CDR1 is SGHAT, CDR2 FQNNGV, per germline. The CDR3 loop is CASSLQTSGGYEQYF. The CDR3 DNA is TGTGCCAGCAGCTTACAGACTAGCGGGGGCTACGAGCAGTACTTC.

V gene TRBV6-2 or TRBV6-3 combines with J gene TRBJ1-5; D is possibly TRBD1 (5 bases). The CDR3 is 13 residues long. The germline V gene encodes CDR1 MNHEY and CDR2 SVGEGT. Trimming cost V 4 bases and J 5 bases, with 9 bases left between them. The CDR3 nucleotides read TGTGCCAGCAGTTCCGACAGTTATCAGCCCCAGCATTTT. The encoded protein is CASSSDSYQPQHF.

This chain joins TRBV2 and TRBJ2-7, with TRBD2 matching 9 bases. The trim removed 8 bases at V and 5 bases at J, leaving 7 bases unmatched. This CDR3 contains 13 residues. The germline CDR1 and CDR2 sequences are SNHLY and FYNNEI. For the CDR3, the DNA is TGTGCCAGCTCCATGACTAGCGGCAACGAGCAGTACTTC. Its translation: CASSMTSGNEQYF.

The table lists this clone with a few counts. The chain recombines TRBV11-2 with TRBJ2-7; D may be TRBD2 (8 bases). Trimming pared 5 bases from V and 6 bases from J, leaving 20 bases between. This CDR3 has 15 residues. In germline, CDR1 is SGHAT, CDR2 FQNNGV. For the CDR3, the DNA is TGTGCCAGCAGCGGCATAAGACAGGGACTAGGCGAGCAGTACTTC. As protein: CASSGIRQGLGEQYF.

The genes are TRBV2 and TRBJ1-2; 10 bases are a match to TRBD1. This CDR3 region has 13 residues. The V gene's germline CDR1 is SNHLY and CDR2 FYNNEI. After removal of 3 bases from V and 12 bases from J, the junction contained 7 bases not matched to a gene. CDR3 region: CASSDYRQGAHTF. The CDR3 DNA reads TGTGCCAGCAGTGACTATCGACAGGGGGCTCACACCTTC.

The chain carries TRBV7-9 and TRBJ2-7, with 13 bases fitting TRBD2. The CDR3 is 16 residues long. J gave up 6 bases and V 1 base, and 6 bases lay outside the gene matches. The germline CDR1 and CDR2 sequences are SEHNR and FQNEAQ (reference sequence). For the CDR3, the DNA is TGTGCCAGCAGCTTAGGGGCTGGACTAGCGGGAGCCGAGCAGTACTTC. Encoded protein: CASSLGAGLAGAEQYF. Full variable domain (rest looked up from reference TRBV7-9 and TRBJ2-7): DTGVSQNPRHKITKRGQNVTFRCDPISEHNRLYWYRQTLGQGPEFLTYFQNEAQLEKSRLLSDRFSAERPKGSFSTLEIQRTEQGDSAMYLCASSLGAGLAGAEQYFGPGTRLTVT.

V is TRBV29-1 and J is TRBJ2-7; D is possibly TRBD1 (5 bases). There are 12 residues in the CDR3. CDR1 and CDR2 from the germline V gene are SQVTM and ANQGSEA. The germline V and J ends were trimmed by 5 bases and 0 bases, with 8 bases remaining between them. CDR3 DNA: TGCAGCGTTTTAGGGGTCTCCTACGAGCAGTACTTC. This codes for CSVLGVSYEQYF.

The chain employs TRBV11-2 and TRBJ2-7, with D perhaps matching TRBD2 (6 bases). The germline CDR1 and CDR2 sequences are SGHAT and FQNNGV. Trimming removed 2 bases at V and 9 bases at J, with 20 bases between. The CDR3 has 15 residues. The CDR3: CASSLTGGDRLVQYF. In nucleotides, the CDR3 is TGTGCCAGCAGCTTAACCGGCGGGGACCGGTTAGTGCAGTACTTC.

In this sample, this clone turned up once. The V call is TRBV7-9, the J call TRBJ2-1; 8 nucleotides match TRBD1. Germline V lookup: CDR1 SEHNR, CDR2 FQNEAQ (reference sequence). The junction had 13 bases not matched to a gene; V was cut back by 4 bases and J by 5 bases. This CDR3 is built from 17 residues. This CDR3 is CASSSKRRGLKDNEQFF. The CDR3 nucleotides are TGTGCCAGCAGCTCGAAACGCAGGGGGCTGAAGGACAATGAGCAGTTCTTC.

CDR3 coding DNA: TGTGCCAGCAGTTTATCAAAGACCCAGTACTTC. This gives the protein CASSLSKTQYF. The chain links TRBV28 to TRBJ2-5; D is unresolved. Germline-derived CDR1 and CDR2 are MDHEN and SYDVKM. The CDR3 spans 11 residues. Between the trimmed V and J ends, which lost 1 base and 6 bases, there was a span of 3 bases.

V is TRBV6-5 and J is TRBJ1-6, with D uncertain. Germline V gene lookup returns CDR1 MNHEY and CDR2 SVGAGI. The CDR3 extends over 12 amino acids. V shed 2 bases and J shed 8 bases, with 4 bases lying between them. CDR3 sequence: CASSYRDSPLHF. In nucleotides, the CDR3 is TGTGCCAGCAGTTACCGGGATTCACCCCTCCACTTT.

By share of the sample, this clone is medium-sized. The rearrangement joins TRBV24-1 to TRBJ1-5; TRBD1 is a possible D gene (6 bases). The CDR3 contains 19 residues. Germline loops: CDR1 KGHDR, CDR2 SFDVKD. Trimming removed 3 bases at V and 4 bases at J, with 24 bases between. The CDR3 coding sequence is TGTGCCACCAGTGATCATGATCTCACAGGGCGATTGAGAAATCAGCCCCAGCATTTT. The encoded protein is CATSDHDLTGRLRNQPQHF.

This sequence joins TRBV7-8 and TRBJ2-6, with 11 bases matching TRBD2. The CDR3 length is 23 residues. V lost 5 bases, J lost 0 bases, and 21 bases stayed unmatched. Germline V gives CDR1 SGHVS, CDR2 FQNEAQ. The CDR3 nucleotides are TGTGCCAGCAGCCCCCGCCCCCTTAGCGGGGGGGCCTGGGCTTACTCTGGGGCCAACGTCCTGACTTTC. It translates to CASSPRPLSGGAWAYSGANVLTF.

This clone was found a few times. The chain employs TRBV29-1 and TRBJ2-3; 12 bases match TRBD1. V trimming: 7 bases; J trimming: 3 bases; junction bases outside the gene matches: 8. Per germline, CDR1 SQVTM and CDR2 ANQGSEA. The CDR3 totals 15 residues. The CDR3, as DNA: TGCAGCGCTTCCACGGGACAGGGGGCAACAGATACGCAGTATTTT. Translation: CSASTGQGATDTQYF.

The chain is built from TRBV9 and TRBJ2-1, with D possibly being TRBD2 (5 bases). The CDR3 covers 15 residues. The germline V gene has CDR1 SGDLS and CDR2 YYNGEE. Trimming left V 4 bases short and J 5 bases short, with 16 bases between. The CDR3 DNA is TGTGCCAGCAGCTCGCATTTCTCCGGGAACAATGAGCAGTTCTTC. As protein: CASSSHFSGNNEQFF.